Listed below are T cell receptor beta chains from one sample, sequenced in a study of blood T cells in healthy people across ages. Using its own MiXCR run on the 5' RACE reads, TCRdb lists one record per CDR3 protein. The data contain about 1 million distinct CDR3 sequences, 20% to 25% of them seen just once; the ten biggest clones take up 0.75%. Another study also made use of these data, one on T cells of mothers and their children.

Specimen: blood. Source of these receptors: a girl aged 2 to 10 in good health. Both conserved end residues are part of each CDR3. The D gene is left open where the match is weak. Not every row has a clone size; where given, it reads once, few, many or a size class.

- | TRBJ2-1 | - | TRBV29-1 | CSARQDPGDEQFF | TGCAGCGCGCGACAGGACCCGGGGGATGAGCAGTTCTTC
- | TRBJ1-2 | few | TRBV29-1 | CSVPEDYGYTF | TGCAGCGTGCCGGAGGACTATGGCTACACCTTC
- | TRBJ2-3 | - | TRBV6-5 | CASSEQQKRTDTQYF | TGTGCCAGCAGCGAACAGCAGAAACGCACAGATACGCAGTATTTT
- | TRBJ2-7 | - | TRBV5-1 | CASSNQVGYEQYF | TGCGCCAGCAGCAATCAGGTGGGGTACGAGCAGTACTTC
- | TRBJ1-1 | few | TRBV29-1 | CSVVQRLNTEAFF | TGCAGCGTTGTTCAGAGGTTGAACACTGAAGCTTTCTTT
- | TRBJ2-5 | few | TRBV6-5 | CASSFRLKETQYF | TGTGCCAGCAGTTTTCGACTAAAAGAGACCCAGTACTTC
- | TRBJ2-5 | - | TRBV6-6 | CASSYMGRGETQYF | TGTGCCAGCAGTTACATGGGCAGGGGAGAGACCCAGTACTTC
- | TRBJ2-6 | - | TRBV7-2 | CASSLWGLPGANVLTF | TGTGCCAGCAGCTTATGGGGGCTCCCTGGGGCCAACGTCCTGACTTTC
TRBD1 | TRBJ2-7 | few | TRBV5-1 | CASSFGTGGSYEQYF | TGCGCCAGCAGCTTTGGGACAGGGGGCTCCTACGAGCAGTACTTC
TRBD2 | TRBJ2-7 | few | TRBV6-2/TRBV6-3 | CASSYVRGESYEQYF | TGTGCCAGCAGTTATGTGCGGGGGGAGTCCTACGAGCAGTACTTC
- | TRBJ2-3 | - | TRBV7-2 | CASSAPGPSTDTQYF | TGTGCCAGCAGCGCCCCGGGACCCAGCACAGATACGCAGTATTTT
- | TRBJ2-5 | - | TRBV20-1 | CSARGGESRETQYF | TGCAGTGCTAGGGGGGGAGAAAGCAGAGAGACCCAGTACTTC
- | TRBJ2-5 | few | TRBV4-3 | CASSQDYPVQETQYF | TGCGCCAGCAGCCAAGACTACCCGGTCCAGGAGACCCAGTACTTC
TRBD1 | TRBJ2-3 | - | TRBV4-1 | CASSQGWDSHTDTQYF | TGCGCCAGCAGCCAAGGTTGGGACAGCCACACAGATACGCAGTATTTT
TRBD1 | TRBJ2-7 | few | TRBV7-9 | CASSTGTGLEQYF | TGTGCCAGCAGCACCGGGACAGGGCTCGAGCAGTACTTC
- | TRBJ2-5 | - | TRBV20-1 | CSAAPETQYF | TGCAGTGCGGCCCCAGAGACCCAGTACTTC